A selection of T cell receptor beta chains follows, all from one sample in a study of a mutant IDH1 vaccine in newly diagnosed glioma. The antigens for these receptors are not known. TCRdb keeps only in-frame clones here, not all; method: immunoSEQ multiplex PCR. There are 40,000 to 65,000 clones in the sample; roughly 78% occur only once, and about 2% lies in the top ten. The source was PBMCs, collected from a glioma patient whose treatment included an IDH1 peptide vaccine. The receptors come from a woman aged 40 to 50 with glioma. Both conserved end residues are part of each CDR3. Fields, in order: D gene, J gene, V gene, clone size, CDR3 protein, CDR3 DNA. D genes are given only for firm matches. For some rows the clone size is stated as once, few or many, or as a class when expanded; others skip it.

-	TRBJ2-7	TRBV5-6	once	CASSSGFYEQYF	TGTGCCAGCAGCTCGGGTTTCTACGAGCAGTACTTC
TRBD2	TRBJ2-1	TRBV19	-	CASSILAGGPGEQFF	TGTGCCAGTAGTATACTGGCGGGGGGGCCCGGTGAGCAGTTCTTC
TRBD1	TRBJ1-2	TRBV7-2	-	CASSRPRGDYYGYTF	TGTGCCAGCAGCAGGCCCAGGGGGGACTACTATGGCTACACCTTC
-	TRBJ1-2	TRBV7-9	-	CASSLGVGSRYGYTF	TGTGCCAGCAGCTTAGGTGTGGGCAGCCGCTATGGCTACACCTTC
-	TRBJ2-3	TRBV5-6	-	CASSQRLVSHTDTQYF	TGTGCCAGCAGCCAAAGACTAGTTTCCCACACAGATACGCAGTATTTT
TRBD2	TRBJ2-5	TRBV7-9	-	CASSLVLAGLQETQYF	TGTGCCAGCAGCTTAGTTCTAGCGGGGCTCCAAGAGACCCAGTACTTC
-	TRBJ2-5	TRBV15	few	CATSRDRASETQYF	TGTGCCACCAGCAGAGATCGGGCATCCGAGACCCAGTACTTC
-	TRBJ2-5	TRBV7-6	-	CASSTWSQETQYF	TGTGCCAGCAGCACTTGGTCCCAAGAGACCCAGTACTTC
TRBD2	TRBJ2-7	TRBV4-3	-	CASSQEGRGSYEQYF	TGCGCCAGCAGCCAAGAGGGGAGGGGAAGCTACGAGCAGTACTTC
-	TRBJ2-7	TRBV7-9	-	CASSQQGPVREQYF	TGTGCCAGCAGCCAACAGGGCCCAGTGCGGGAGCAGTACTTC
-	TRBJ1-4	TRBV14	-	CASRATGTNEKLFF	TGTGCCAGCAGAGCGACAGGAACTAATGAAAAACTGTTTTTT
-	TRBJ1-2	TRBV7-2	few	CASSFPTANYGYTF	TGTGCCAGCAGCTTCCCGACAGCGAACTATGGCTACACCTTC
-	TRBJ1-2	TRBV9	-	CASSVVPYGGYGYTF	TGTGCCAGCAGCGTAGTTCCCTACGGCGGCTATGGCTACACCTTC
-	TRBJ1-1	TRBV7-2	-	CASSLEWAEDTEAFF	TGTGCCAGCAGCTTAGAGTGGGCGGAGGACACTGAAGCTTTCTTT
-	TRBJ1-2	TRBV7-2	-	CASSPTPVLAYGYTF	TGTGCCAGCAGCCCGACCCCGGTTCTCGCCTATGGCTACACCTTC
-	TRBJ2-7	TRBV29-1	-	CSVRQVLSYEQYF	TGCAGCGTTAGACAGGTACTATCCTACGAGCAGTACTTC
-	TRBJ1-1	TRBV6-1	-	CASSGGRRAFF	TGTGCCAGCAGTGGGGGCAGGCGAGCTTTCTTT
-	TRBJ1-1	TRBV5-6	-	CASSVDREGDTEAFF	TGTGCCAGCAGCGTTGACCGGGAGGGGGACACTGAAGCTTTCTTT
-	TRBJ2-3	TRBV15	-	CATSRDRGGTDTQYF	TGTGCCACCAGCAGAGATAGGGGGGGTACAGATACGCAGTATTTT
TRBD1	TRBJ1-2	TRBV11-2	once	CASSSPDRSGNYGYTF	TGTGCCAGCAGCTCACCGGACAGGTCCGGTAACTATGGCTACACCTTC
-	TRBJ1-4	TRBV19	-	CASSPRRTATNEKLFF	TGTGCCAGTAGTCCCCGCCGGACTGCAACTAATGAAAAACTGTTTTTT
TRBD1	TRBJ1-3	TRBV19	-	CASRDRGGTGNTIYF	TGTGCCAGTAGGGACAGGGGAGGGACTGGAAACACCATATATTTT
TRBD2	TRBJ2-2	TRBV27	-	CASSLAGGVTGELFF	TGTGCCAGCAGTTTAGCGGGGGGCGTAACCGGGGAGCTGTTTTTT
-	TRBJ1-6	TRBV10-1	-	CASRDSHNSPLHF	TGCGCCAGCAGGGACAGCCATAATTCACCCCTCCACTTT
TRBD1	TRBJ1-1	TRBV29-1	-	CSVGDRYTEAFF	TGCAGCGTGGGGGACAGATACACTGAAGCTTTCTTT
-	TRBJ2-3	TRBV19	-	CATAATSTDTQYF	TGTGCCACCGCGGCTACTAGCACAGATACGCAGTATTTT
-	TRBJ2-1	TRBV2	-	CASTAGYNEQFF	TGTGCCAGCACCGCTGGCTACAATGAGCAGTTCTTC
-	TRBJ1-1	TRBV2	-	CASSRGGSGPNTEAFF	TGTGCCAGCAGTCGTGGGGGCAGCGGACCGAACACTGAAGCTTTCTTT